Detailed here is one T cell receptor (beta chain). Its antigen remains undetermined. No clone much larger than this one lies a single base away; base qualities are absent. The data derive from a study of CD8 T cells in Susac syndrome (dated by TCRdb to about 2019). Turning to the overall study: Repertoire sequencing was used to test whether CD8+ T cell activation and differentiation in Susac syndrome was antigen driven.

Overall results and qualifications from the work: The study acknowledged that relatively few individuals were included in the TCR sequencing and HLA analysis.

Compared with germline, V lacks 0 bases and J lacks 6 bases; bases without a gene match: 2. The CDR3 covers 16 residues, taking in both the cysteine and the phenylalanine. Only the CDR3 part of the read is kept: 48 bases, read in frame from the first base. The germline V gene provides CDR1 SGHDN and CDR2 FVKESK. Peripheral blood CD8+ and CD4+ T cells from healthy donors, Susac syndrome patients and multiple sclerosis patients were profiled using high-throughput TCR beta sequencing. Healthy donors were age- and sex-matched controls. Bulk CD8+ and CD4+ T cells were purified magnetically by negative isolation, whereas CD8+ TEMRA cells were enriched by FACS. Blood was collected in EDTA tubes and processed within 24 hours, with PBMCs isolated through density gradient centrifugation. PBMCs intended for TCR sequencing were cryopreserved in liquid nitrogen and were subsequently thawed in a 37 degrees C water bath. Purity of sorted or isolated CD4+, CD8+ and CD8+ TEMRA cells was at least 90%.

RNA was extracted using the RNeasy kit, and roughly 0.5 to 1 microgram was reverse transcribed with random hexamers. The immunoSEQ multiplex PCR assay, which covers 54 Vbeta and 13 Jbeta segments, was used to amplify TCR beta CDR3 regions. To correct PCR amplification bias, a synthetic template baseline was used for both primer optimization and computational correction. The published analysis was carried out like this. Reads were annotated to V, D and J genes per IMGT and analyzed with immunoSEQ Analyzer, keeping only productive sequences. Clonality was calculated as one minus the Shannon entropy normalized by log2 of the number of productive unique sequences. For each patient and control, public and private clones were evaluated among the 100 most prevalent clones. A clone was defined as Susac-specific if it was absent from the healthy and MS cohorts, from some 980 published viral clones and from other ImmuneACCESS disease sequences. TCRdb reanalyzed the raw reads on its own, using fastp at Q25 for trimming and MiXCR for clone calling, and kept in-frame beta chains. Every CDR3 protein is listed once, alongside the most common genes and DNA of its rows. TCRdb's processing, not the authors', yielded these V and J calls. Counted in this sample were about 200,000 distinct CDR3 sequences; approximately 95% of them appeared once. Approximately 0.1% of the sample goes to the ten largest clones.

This receptor was taken from a human donor in good health. What was sequenced was CD4+ T cells from PBMCs. The chain employs TRBV14 and TRBJ2-1, with TRBD2 identical over 13 junction bases. The encoded CDR3 is CASSQEGLAGVNEQFF. In nucleotide form, the sequence is TGTGCCAGCAGCCAAGAAGGACTAGCGGGAGTCAATGAGCAGTTCTTC.